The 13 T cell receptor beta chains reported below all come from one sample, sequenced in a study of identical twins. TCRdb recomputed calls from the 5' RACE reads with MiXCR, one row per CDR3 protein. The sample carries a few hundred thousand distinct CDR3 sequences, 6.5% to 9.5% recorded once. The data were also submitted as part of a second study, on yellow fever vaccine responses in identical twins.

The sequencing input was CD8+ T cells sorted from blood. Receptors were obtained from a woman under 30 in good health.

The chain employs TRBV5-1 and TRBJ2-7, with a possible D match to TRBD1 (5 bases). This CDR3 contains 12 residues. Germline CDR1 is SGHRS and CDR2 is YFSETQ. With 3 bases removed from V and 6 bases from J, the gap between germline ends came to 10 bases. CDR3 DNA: TGCGCCAGCAGCTCGTGGGGCCTCGAGCAGTACTTC. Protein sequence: CASSSWGLEQYF.

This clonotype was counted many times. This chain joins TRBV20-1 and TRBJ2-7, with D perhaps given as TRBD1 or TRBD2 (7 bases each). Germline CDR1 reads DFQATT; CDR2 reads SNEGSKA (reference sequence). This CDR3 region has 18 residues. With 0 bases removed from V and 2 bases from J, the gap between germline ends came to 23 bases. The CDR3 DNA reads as TGCAGTGCTAGAGATCTTGTTGGTCAGGGGGAGGGCCCCTACGAGCAGTACTTC. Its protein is CSARDLVGQGEGPYEQYF.

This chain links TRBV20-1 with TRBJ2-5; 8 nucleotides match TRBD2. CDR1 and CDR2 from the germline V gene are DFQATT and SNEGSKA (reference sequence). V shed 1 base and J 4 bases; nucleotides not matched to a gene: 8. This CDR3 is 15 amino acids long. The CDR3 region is CSARGRGGPGETQYF. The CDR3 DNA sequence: TGCAGTGCTAGAGGACGCGGGGGGCCAGGAGAGACCCAGTACTTC.

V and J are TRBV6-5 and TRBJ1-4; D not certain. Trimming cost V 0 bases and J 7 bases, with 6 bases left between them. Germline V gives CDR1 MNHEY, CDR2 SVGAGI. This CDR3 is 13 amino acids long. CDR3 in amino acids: CASSYSNIEKLFF. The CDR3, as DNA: TGTGCCAGCAGTTACTCGAATATTGAAAAACTGTTTTTT.

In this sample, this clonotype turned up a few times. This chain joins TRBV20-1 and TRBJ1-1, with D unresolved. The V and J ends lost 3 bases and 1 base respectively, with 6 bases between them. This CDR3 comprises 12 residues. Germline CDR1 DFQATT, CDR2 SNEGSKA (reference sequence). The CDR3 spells CSASKENTEAFF. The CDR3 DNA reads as TGCAGTGCTAGTAAGGAGAACACTGAAGCTTTCTTT.

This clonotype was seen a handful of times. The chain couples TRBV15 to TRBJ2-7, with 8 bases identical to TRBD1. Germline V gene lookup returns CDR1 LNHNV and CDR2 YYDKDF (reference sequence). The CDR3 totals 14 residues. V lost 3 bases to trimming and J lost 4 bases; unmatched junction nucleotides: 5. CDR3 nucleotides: TGTGCCACCAGCAGCGACAGGGGTCCTTACGAGCAGTACTTC. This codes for CATSSDRGPYEQYF.

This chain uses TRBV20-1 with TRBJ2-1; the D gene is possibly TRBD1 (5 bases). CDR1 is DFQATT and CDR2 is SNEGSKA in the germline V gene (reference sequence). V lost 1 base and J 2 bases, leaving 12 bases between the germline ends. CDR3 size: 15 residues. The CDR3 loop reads CSARVGQGTYNEQFF. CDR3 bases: TGCAGTGCTAGAGTCGGTCAGGGCACCTACAATGAGCAGTTCTTC.

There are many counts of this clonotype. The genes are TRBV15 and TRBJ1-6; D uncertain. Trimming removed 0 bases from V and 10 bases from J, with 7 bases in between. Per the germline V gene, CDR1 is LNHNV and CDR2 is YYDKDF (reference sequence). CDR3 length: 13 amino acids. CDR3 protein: CATSRDPGSPLHF. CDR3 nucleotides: TGTGCCACCAGCAGAGATCCGGGGTCACCCCTCCACTTT.

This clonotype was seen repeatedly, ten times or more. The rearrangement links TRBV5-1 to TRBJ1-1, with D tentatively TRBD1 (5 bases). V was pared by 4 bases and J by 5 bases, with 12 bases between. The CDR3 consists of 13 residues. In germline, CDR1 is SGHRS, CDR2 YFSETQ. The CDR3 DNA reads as TGCGCCAGCAGCCTCGACGGGGGGACTGAAGCTTTCTTT. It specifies CASSLDGGTEAFF.

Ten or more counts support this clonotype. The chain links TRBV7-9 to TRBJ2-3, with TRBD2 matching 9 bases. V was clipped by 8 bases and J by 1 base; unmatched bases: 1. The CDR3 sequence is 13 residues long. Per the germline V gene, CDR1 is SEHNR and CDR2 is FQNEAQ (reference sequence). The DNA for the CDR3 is TGTGCCAGCTCTAGCGGGGGCACAGATACGCAGTATTTT. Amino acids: CASSSGGTDTQYF.

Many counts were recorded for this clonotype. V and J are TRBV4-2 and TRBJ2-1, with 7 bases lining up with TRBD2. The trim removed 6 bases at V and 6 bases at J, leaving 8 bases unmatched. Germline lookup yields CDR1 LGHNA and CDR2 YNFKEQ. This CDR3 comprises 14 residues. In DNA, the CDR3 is TGTGCCAGCAGATCGGGGGGTGGGGGCAATGAGCAGTTCTTC. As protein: CASRSGGGGNEQFF.

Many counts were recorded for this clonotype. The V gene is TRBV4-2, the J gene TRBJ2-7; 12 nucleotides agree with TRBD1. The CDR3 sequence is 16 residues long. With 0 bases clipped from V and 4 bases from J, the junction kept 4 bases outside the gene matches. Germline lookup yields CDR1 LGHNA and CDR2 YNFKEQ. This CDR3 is CASSQEGTGGSYEQYF. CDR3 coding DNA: TGTGCCAGCAGCCAAGAGGGGACAGGGGGCTCGTACGAGCAGTACTTC.

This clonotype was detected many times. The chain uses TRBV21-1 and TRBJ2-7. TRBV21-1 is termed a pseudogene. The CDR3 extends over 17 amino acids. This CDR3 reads CASSKEVAGSSSYEQYF. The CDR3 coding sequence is TGTGCCAGCAGCAAAGAAGTTGCAGGCTCGAGCTCCTACGAGCAGTACTTC.